These 4 T cell receptor beta chains were all obtained from the same sample, sequenced in a study of cytomegalovirus exposure and HLA in healthy donors. Primers for the PCR totalled 60 Vbeta and 13 Jbeta. Clones were sequenced by immunoSEQ multiplex PCR, and TCRdb holds only the in-frame ones, with some missing. The repertoire consists of roughly 100,000 clones, with over 55% occurring once and the leading ten covering 5.5% to 6%. Sequenced: PBMCs. The receptor source for this set is a boy aged 5 to 17 in good health and CMV-seropositive.

A remark on this clone: One end of the junction is discordant with germline, which a read error may explain. The genes are TRBV4-1 and TRBJ2-7; 9 bases are shared with TRBD1. Germline loops: CDR1 MGHRA, CDR2 YSYEKL. The CDR3 has 15 residues. The CDR3 spells CASSQVPGQGYKQYF. CDR3 coding DNA: TGCGCCAGCAGCCAGGTACCGGGACAGGGCTACAAGCAGTACTTC.

The CDR3 is CAWSPPRVYPSGSETQYF. In DNA, the CDR3 is TGTGCCTGGAGTCCCCCCAGGGTCTATCCTAGCGGGAGCGAGACCCAGTACTTC. This chain connects TRBV30 to TRBJ2-5; 10 positions agree with TRBD2. CDR3 length: 18 amino acids. Germline trimming cut 2 bases from V and 5 bases from J; bases unmatched to any gene: 17. Germline values: CDR1 GTSNPN, CDR2 SVGIG (reference sequence).

The genes are TRBV29-1 and TRBJ2-1; tentative D call: TRBD2 (5 bases). The CDR3 is 13 amino acids. Germline loops: CDR1 SQVTM, CDR2 ANQGSEA. The V and J ends lost 1 base and 7 bases respectively, with 11 bases between them. CDR3 DNA sequence: TGCAGCGTTGAAGTTGCTAGCAATAATGAGCAGTTCTTC. Its protein is CSVEVASNNEQFF.

The CDR3, as DNA: TGTGCCAGCAGCTTAGCCGCGACTAGCGTTTACGAGCAGTACTTC. Translating gives CASSLAATSVYEQYF. This chain joins TRBV11-2 and TRBJ2-7, with 8 bases that match TRBD2. Germline CDR1 and CDR2: SGHAT and FQNNGV. V gave up 1 base and J gave up 4 bases; unmatched junction bases: 6. The CDR3 consists of 15 residues.